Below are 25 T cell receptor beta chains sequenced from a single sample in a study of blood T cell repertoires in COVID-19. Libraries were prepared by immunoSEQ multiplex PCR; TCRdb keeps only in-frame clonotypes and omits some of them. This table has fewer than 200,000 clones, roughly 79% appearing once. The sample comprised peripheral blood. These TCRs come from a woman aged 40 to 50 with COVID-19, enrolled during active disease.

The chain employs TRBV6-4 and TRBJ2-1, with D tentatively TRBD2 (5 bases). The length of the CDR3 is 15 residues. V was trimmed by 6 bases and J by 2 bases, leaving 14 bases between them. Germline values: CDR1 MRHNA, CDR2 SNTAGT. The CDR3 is CASSEERVPYNEQFF. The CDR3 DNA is TGTGCCAGCAGCGAGGAGAGGGTTCCCTACAATGAGCAGTTCTTC.

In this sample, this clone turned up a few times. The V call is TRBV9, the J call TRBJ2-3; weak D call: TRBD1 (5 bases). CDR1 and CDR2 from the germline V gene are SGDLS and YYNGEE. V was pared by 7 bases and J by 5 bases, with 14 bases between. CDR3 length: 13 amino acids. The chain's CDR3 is CASGRQQGDTQYF. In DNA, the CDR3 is TGTGCCAGCGGCCGACAGCAGGGAGATACGCAGTATTTT.

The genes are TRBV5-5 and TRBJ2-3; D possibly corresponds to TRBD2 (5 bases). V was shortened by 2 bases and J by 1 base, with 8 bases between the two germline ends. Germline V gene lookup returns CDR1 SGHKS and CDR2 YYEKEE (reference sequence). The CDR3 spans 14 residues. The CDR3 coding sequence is TGTGCCAGCAGCTTCGAGGGCGGCACAGATACGCAGTATTTT. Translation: CASSFEGGTDTQYF. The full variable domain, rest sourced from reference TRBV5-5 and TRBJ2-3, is DAGVTQSPTHLIKTRGQQVTLRCSPISGHKSVSWYQQVLGQGPQFIFQYYEKEERGRGNFPDRFSARQFPNYSSELNVNALLLGDSALYLCASSFEGGTDTQYFGPGTRLTVL.

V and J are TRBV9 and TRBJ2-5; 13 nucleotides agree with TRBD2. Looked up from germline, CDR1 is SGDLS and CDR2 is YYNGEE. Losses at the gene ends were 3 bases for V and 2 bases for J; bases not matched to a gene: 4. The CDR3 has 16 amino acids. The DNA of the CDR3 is TGTGCCAGCAGCGCGGGACTAGCGGGAATACAAGAGACCCAGTACTTC. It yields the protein CASSAGLAGIQETQYF.

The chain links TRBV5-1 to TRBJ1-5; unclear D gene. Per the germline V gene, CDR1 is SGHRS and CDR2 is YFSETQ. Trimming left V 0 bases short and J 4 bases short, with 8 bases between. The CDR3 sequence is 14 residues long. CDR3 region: CASSLDYLNQPQHF. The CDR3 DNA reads TGCGCCAGCAGCTTGGATTATCTAAATCAGCCCCAGCATTTT. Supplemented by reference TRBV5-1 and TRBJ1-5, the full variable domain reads KAGVTQTPRYLIKTRGQQVTLSCSPISGHRSVSWYQQTPGQGLQFLFEYFSETQRNKGNFPGRFSGRQFSNSRSEMNVSTLELGDSALYLCASSLDYLNQPQHFGDGTRLSIL.

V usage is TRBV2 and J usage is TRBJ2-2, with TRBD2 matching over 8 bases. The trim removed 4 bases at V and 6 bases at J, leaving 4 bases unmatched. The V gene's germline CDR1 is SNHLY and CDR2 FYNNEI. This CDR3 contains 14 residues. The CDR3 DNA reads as TGTGCCAGCAGTGCCGGGACTAGTTCCGGGGAGCTGTTTTTT. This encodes CASSAGTSSGELFF.

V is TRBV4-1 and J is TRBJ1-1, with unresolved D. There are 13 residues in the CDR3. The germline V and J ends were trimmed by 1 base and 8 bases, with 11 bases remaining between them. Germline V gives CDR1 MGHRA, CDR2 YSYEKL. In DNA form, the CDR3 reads TGCGCCAGCAGCCAAGGCCCACAGTTAGAAGCTTTCTTT. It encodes CASSQGPQLEAFF.

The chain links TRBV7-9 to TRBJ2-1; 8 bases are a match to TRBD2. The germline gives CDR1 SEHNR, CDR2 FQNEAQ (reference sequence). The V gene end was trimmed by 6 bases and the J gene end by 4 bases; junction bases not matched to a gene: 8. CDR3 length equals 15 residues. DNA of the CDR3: TGTGCCAGCAGTTTCGTATCGGGAGGGTACAATGAGCAGTTCTTC. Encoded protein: CASSFVSGGYNEQFF.

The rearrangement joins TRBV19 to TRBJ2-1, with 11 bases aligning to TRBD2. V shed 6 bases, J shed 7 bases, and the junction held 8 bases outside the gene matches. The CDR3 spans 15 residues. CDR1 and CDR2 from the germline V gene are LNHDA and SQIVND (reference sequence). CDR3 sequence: CASSKLAGVLNEQFF. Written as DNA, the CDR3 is TGTGCCAGTAGCAAACTAGCGGGAGTTCTAAATGAGCAGTTCTTC.

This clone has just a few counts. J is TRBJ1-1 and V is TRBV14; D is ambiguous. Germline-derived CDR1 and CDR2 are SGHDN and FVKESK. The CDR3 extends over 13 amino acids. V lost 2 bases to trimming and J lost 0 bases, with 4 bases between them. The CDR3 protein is CASSQLLNTEAFF. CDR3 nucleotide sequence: TGTGCCAGCAGCCAACTTTTGAACACTGAAGCTTTCTTT.

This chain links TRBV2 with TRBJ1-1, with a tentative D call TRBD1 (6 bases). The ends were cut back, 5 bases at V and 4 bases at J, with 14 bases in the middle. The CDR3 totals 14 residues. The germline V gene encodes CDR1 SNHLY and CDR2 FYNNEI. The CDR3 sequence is CASSIRQVGTEAFF. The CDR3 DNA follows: TGTGCCAGCAGTATAAGACAGGTGGGCACTGAAGCTTTCTTT.

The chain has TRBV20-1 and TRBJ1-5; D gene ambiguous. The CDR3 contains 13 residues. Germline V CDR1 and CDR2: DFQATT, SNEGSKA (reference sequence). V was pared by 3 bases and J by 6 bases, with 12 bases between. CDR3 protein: CSASFQTGQPQHF. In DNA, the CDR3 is TGCAGTGCTAGTTTCCAAACCGGTCAGCCCCAGCATTTT.

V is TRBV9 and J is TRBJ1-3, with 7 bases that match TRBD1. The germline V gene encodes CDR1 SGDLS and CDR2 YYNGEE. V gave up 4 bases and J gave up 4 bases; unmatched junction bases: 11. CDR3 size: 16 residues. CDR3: CASSPMGQSLGNTIYF. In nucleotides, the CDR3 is TGTGCCAGCAGCCCAATGGGACAGTCCCTCGGAAACACCATATATTTT.

CDR3 nucleotide sequence: TGTGCCAGCAGCTTAGGAGCAGCGGGAGGAGTGGATACGCAGTATTTT. This encodes CASSLGAAGGVDTQYF. The V and J genes are TRBV7-9 and TRBJ2-3, with 9 bases that match TRBD2. The CDR3 sequence is 16 residues long. Germline values: CDR1 SEHNR, CDR2 FQNEAQ (reference sequence). The trim removed 1 base at V and 6 bases at J, leaving 8 bases unmatched.

CDR3 protein: CASSLSRRDTEAFF. The CDR3 DNA sequence: TGTGCCAGCAGCTTATCCCGGAGGGACACTGAAGCTTTCTTT. The genes are TRBV7-8 and TRBJ1-1, with D uncertain. Germline CDR1 reads SGHVS; CDR2 reads FQNEAQ. There are 14 residues in the CDR3. Trimming pared 2 bases from V and 3 bases from J, leaving 10 bases between.

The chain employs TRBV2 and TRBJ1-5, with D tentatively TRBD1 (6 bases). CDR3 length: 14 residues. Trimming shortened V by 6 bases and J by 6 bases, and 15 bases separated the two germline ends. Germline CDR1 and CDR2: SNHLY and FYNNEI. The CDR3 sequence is CASSQQGVFQPQHF. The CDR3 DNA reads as TGTGCCAGCAGCCAACAGGGTGTTTTTCAGCCCCAGCATTTT.

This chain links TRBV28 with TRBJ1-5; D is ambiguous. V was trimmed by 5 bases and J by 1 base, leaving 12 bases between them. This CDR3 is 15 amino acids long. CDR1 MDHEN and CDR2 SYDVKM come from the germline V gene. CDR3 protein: CASSPDIISNQPQHF. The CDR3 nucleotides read TGTGCCAGCAGTCCCGACATAATAAGCAATCAGCCCCAGCATTTT. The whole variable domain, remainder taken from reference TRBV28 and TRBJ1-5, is DVKVTQSSRYLVKRTGEKVFLECVQDMDHENMFWYRQDPGLGLRLIYFSYDVKMKEKGDIPEGYSVSREKKERFSLILESASTNQTSMYLCASSPDIISNQPQHFGDGTRLSIL.

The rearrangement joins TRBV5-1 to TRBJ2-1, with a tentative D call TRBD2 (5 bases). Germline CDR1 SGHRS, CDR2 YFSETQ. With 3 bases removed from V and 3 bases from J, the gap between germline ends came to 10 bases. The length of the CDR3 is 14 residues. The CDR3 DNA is TGCGCCAGCAGCTCCCGGACTCTCTACAATGAGCAGTTCTTC. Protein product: CASSSRTLYNEQFF.

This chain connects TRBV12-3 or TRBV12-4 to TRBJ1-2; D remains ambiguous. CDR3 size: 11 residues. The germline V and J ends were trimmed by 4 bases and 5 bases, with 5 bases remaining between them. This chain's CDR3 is CASSSYYGYTF. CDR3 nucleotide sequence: TGTGCCAGCAGTTCCTATTATGGCTACACCTTC.

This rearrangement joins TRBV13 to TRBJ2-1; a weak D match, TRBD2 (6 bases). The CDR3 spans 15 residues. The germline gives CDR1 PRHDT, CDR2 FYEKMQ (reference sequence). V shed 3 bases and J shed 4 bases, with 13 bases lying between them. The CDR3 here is CASSLRLGTYNEQFF. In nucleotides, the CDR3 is TGTGCCAGCAGCTTGCGACTTGGGACTTACAATGAGCAGTTCTTC.

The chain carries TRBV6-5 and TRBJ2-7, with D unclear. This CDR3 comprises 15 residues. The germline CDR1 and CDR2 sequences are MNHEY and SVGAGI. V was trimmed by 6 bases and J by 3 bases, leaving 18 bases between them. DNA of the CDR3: TGTGCCAGCAGCGAGAATCGCATAAGTTTCTACGAGCAGTACGTC. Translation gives CASSENRISFYEQYV.

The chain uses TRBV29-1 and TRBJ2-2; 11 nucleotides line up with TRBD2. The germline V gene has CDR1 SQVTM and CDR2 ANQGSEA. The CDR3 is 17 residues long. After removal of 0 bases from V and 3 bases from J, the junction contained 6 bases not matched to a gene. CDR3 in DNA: TGCAGCGTTGAAGATCCCCAACTAGCGGGAGACACCGGGGAGCTGTTTTTT. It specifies CSVEDPQLAGDTGELFF.

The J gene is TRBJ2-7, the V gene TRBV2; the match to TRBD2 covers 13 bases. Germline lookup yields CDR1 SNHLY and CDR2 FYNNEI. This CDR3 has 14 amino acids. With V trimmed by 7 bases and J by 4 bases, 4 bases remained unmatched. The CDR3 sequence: CASKGTSGKYEQYF. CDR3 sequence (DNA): TGTGCCAGCAAAGGGACTAGCGGGAAATACGAGCAGTACTTC.

The CDR3 sequence: CATTPGGSGNTIYF. The CDR3 nucleotides read TGTGCCACCACTCCGGGGGGATCTGGAAACACCATATATTTT. This chain uses TRBV6-5 with TRBJ1-3; D is perhaps TRBD1 (5 bases). CDR3 length equals 14 residues. Looked up from germline, CDR1 is MNHEY and CDR2 is SVGAGI. Trimming took 10 bases from V and 1 from J, leaving 14 bases between them.

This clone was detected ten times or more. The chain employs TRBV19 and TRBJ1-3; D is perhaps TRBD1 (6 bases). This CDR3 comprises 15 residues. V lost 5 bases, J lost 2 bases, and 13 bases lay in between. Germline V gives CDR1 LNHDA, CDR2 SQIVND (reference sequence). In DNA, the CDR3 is TGTGCCAGTAGTGGGGGACAAAGAACTGGAAACACCATATATTTT. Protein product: CASSGGQRTGNTIYF.